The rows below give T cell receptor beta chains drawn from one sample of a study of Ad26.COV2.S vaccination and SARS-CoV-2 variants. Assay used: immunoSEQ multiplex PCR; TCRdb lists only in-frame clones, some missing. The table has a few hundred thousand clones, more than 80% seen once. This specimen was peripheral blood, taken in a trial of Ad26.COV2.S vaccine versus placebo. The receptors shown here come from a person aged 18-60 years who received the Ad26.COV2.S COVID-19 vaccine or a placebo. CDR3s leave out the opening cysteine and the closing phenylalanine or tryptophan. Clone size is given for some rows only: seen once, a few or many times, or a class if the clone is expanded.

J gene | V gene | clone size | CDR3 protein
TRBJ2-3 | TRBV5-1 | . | ASGEAFADTQY
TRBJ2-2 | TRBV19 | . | ASSIARTSGNTGELF
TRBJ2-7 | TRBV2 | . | ATAGTSTYYEQY
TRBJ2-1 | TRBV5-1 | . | ASSPSGLAGVDEQF
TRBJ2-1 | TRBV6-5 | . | ASSTSGNYNEQF
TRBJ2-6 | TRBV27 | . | ASSLDYSGANVLT
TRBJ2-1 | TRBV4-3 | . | ASSQDRVSSYNEQF
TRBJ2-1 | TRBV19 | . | ASSILSGSNEQF
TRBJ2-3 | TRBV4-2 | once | ASSQGSAGGPDTQY
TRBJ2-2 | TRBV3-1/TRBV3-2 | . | ASSQDPSFGELF
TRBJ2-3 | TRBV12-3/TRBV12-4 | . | ASSLWTDTQY
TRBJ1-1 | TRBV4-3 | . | ASSQGAQGTTEAF
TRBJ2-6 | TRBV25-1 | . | ASSGGGRSSGANVLT
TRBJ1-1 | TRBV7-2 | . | ASSSLINTEAF
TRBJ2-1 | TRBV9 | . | ASSGAGKYNEQF
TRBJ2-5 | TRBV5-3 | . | ARSRGLAGFQETQY
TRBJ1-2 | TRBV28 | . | ASSPGGNYGYT
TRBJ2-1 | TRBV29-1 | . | SVGGGSGTVNEQF
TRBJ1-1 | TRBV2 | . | ASTTPTGLNTEAF
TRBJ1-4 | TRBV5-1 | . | ASSSLGRTRGEKLF
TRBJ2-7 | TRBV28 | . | ASTIDKGGEQY